This section outlines one T cell receptor beta chain sequence together with its context. What this receptor recognizes is not known. The input lacks base qualities; no much larger clone sits a single base away. This record belongs to a study of blood T cells in healthy people across ages (dated by TCRdb to between 2014 and 2017). Notes on the research overall: In model experiments, template switching captured roughly one uniquely barcoded TCR beta cDNA molecule for every two T cells. Using deep sequencing normalized with unique cDNA molecular identifiers, the study measured how TCR beta repertoire diversity changes with age. The donors were split into four age groups: young (average about 15 years), middle-aged (39), aged (over 55) and long-lived (over 75). To avoid experimental bias, donors of different ages were spread randomly across the sequencing lanes. The study analyzed two additional independent replicas of 1 million unique cDNA reads from the same blood draw for two donors, one aged 18 to 29 and one aged 80 or older.

Systemically healthy Caucasian individuals from Russia, about 38 in total and aged about 6 to 90 years, were included as donors. Each donor gave roughly 11 milliliters of peripheral blood, drawn into EDTA-treated Vacutainer tubes. Ficoll-Paque density-gradient centrifugation was used to isolate PBMCs, with at least 6 million obtained per sample. Trizol reagent was used to extract total RNA from PBMCs, with at least 5.5 micrograms per sample. For every donor, flow cytometry on a PBMC aliquot measured the percentage of naive CD45RAhigh/CD27high T cells. From its cysteine to its phenylalanine, the CDR3 spans 13 amino acids. Of all the DNA, just the CDR3 is kept, 39 bases in frame from base 1. The germline V gene (reference sequence) specifies SEHNR as CDR1 and FQNEAQ as CDR2. The V end gives up 5 bases and the J end 7 bases, leaving 3 bases in the junction not matched to a gene. On the study overall, not on this receptor specifically: A strong correlation was found between observed TCR beta diversity and the percentage of naive T cells measured by flow cytometry. Because donor CMV infection status was unknown, age-related changes in expanded clonotypes were potentially confounded. Compared with the aged group, the long-lived group had more naive CD4+ T cells, fewer expanded clones and increased TCR diversity, a pattern suggesting age selection. As age increased, observed TCR beta diversity per million T cells dropped in a roughly linear way, and a significant reduction was already evident by age 40. Because profiling used bulk unsorted PBMCs, naive and antigen-experienced compartments could not be compared conclusively. Total diversity estimates from one million sequenced T cells were considered lower bounds and underestimates.

Libraries came from 5' RACE. Sequencing was carried out with an Illumina HiSeq 2500. A second PCR of roughly 6 to 11 cycles was run with a J-beta primer mix and a sample-barcoded 5' primer. Each TCR beta cDNA molecule received a unique molecular identifier from a template-switch 5' adaptor carrying 12 random nucleotides. At least 3 million CDR3-containing paired-end reads were obtained from each sample. The Mint cDNA synthesis kit, primed by a TRBC-specific oligonucleotide, was used to synthesize first-strand cDNA from all RNA. All cDNA was treated with uracil-DNA glycosylase and then went through a first 18-cycle PCR with the universal primers M1SS and BC2_uni_R. The paper's processing steps were these. For normalization, 1 million high-quality reads, each with a distinct molecular identifier, were randomly selected from each sample. Instead of being binned into consensus sequences, reads with shared molecular identifiers were discarded. MiTCR, set to a Q25 quality threshold and the strictest error-elimination algorithm, was used for CDR3 identification, clonotype clustering and error correction. A nonparametric unseen species model with Euler transformation was used to estimate lower-bound total TCR beta diversity. The public sequencing data were trimmed at Q25 with fastp and processed into clonotypes with MiXCR by TCRdb, which kept only in-frame beta chains. Records with the same CDR3 protein are collapsed into one entry carrying the most frequent genes and DNA. TCRdb, not the authors, supplied the V and J calls. The sample table records fewer than 900,000 distinct CDR3 sequences; roughly 45% of these occur just once. The ten most abundant clones make up around a fifth of the sample.

The chain employs TRBV7-9 and TRBJ1-2; 11 central nucleotides agree with TRBD1. This TCR derives from a woman aged 55 to 70 in good health. Sequencing input: blood. The DNA sequence is as follows: TGTGCCAGCAGCAGGGACAGGGGGTCTGGCTACACCTTC. It translates as CASSRDRGSGYTF.